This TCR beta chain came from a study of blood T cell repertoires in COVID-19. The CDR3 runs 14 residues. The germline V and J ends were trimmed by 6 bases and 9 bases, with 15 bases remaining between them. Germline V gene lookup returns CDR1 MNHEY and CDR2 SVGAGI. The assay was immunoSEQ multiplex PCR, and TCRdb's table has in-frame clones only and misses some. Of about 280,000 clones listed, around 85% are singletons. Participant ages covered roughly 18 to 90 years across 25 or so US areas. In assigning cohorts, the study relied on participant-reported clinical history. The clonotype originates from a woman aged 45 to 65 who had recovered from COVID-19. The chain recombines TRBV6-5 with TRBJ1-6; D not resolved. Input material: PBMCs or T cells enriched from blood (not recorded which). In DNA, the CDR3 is TGTGCCAGCAGCTCCGAGATGAGAAGTTCACCCCTCCACTTT. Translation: CASSSEMRSSPLHF.